This record concerns one T cell receptor (beta chain) sequence. Its antigen is not known. This sample was taken from a study of shared clonotypes between healthy human individuals. The study, taken as a whole, reports: Rarefaction showed that sequencing of sorted subsets was incomplete (despite large depth). Sampling covered blood only; tissue repertoires likely differ. Expectations were that clonotype sharing among donors would be affected by sequencing depth.

CD45RO-negative CD8 cells positively selected for CCR7 made up the naive population, which excluded terminally differentiated effector memory CD45RA+ cells. Trimming cost V 4 bases and J 2 bases; bases outside gene matches: 7. The CDR3 spans 15 residues. CDR1 and CDR2 (germline): LNHNV, YYDKDF (reference sequence). Repertoires were generated with immunoSEQ multiplex PCR, while TCRdb's copy carries only in-frame clones and drops some. The sample consists of about 2,100,000 clones, about 93% of them appearing once. The source is a man between 18 and 35 years old in good health. Some clones in this sample may be carry-over from other donors' samples. Sequenced material: naive CD8+ T cells from PBMCs. This sequence joins TRBV15 and TRBJ1-1, with 7 nucleotides matching TRBD1. CDR3: CATSKEQGGNTEAFF. The CDR3 region has the DNA TGTGCCACCAGCAAAGAGCAGGGGGGAAACACTGAAGCTTTCTTT.